The clone carrying this T cell receptor (beta chain) was observed a few times. The antigen is undetermined. From germline, CDR1 is SGDLS and CDR2 YYNGEE. V shed 3 bases and J shed 6 bases, with 12 bases lying between them. The CDR3 is 13 amino acids. This record belongs to a study of blood T cells in healthy people across ages. Notes on the study in general: Donors of long life had a larger count of naive CD4+ cells and greater diversity than aged donors.

A sample-barcoded 5' primer and a J-beta primer mix were used in a second PCR of roughly 7 to 11 cycles. The template-switch adaptor was a 5' adaptor with 12 random nucleotides. It tagged each cDNA molecule. TCRdb re-called the 5' RACE reads with MiXCR, one entry per CDR3 protein. Of about 1.8 million distinct CDR3 sequences in the sample, 49% were seen once. Each sample gave at least 6 million isolated PBMCs. The chain couples TRBV9 to TRBJ1-2; D might be TRBD1 (5 bases). This receptor was taken from a woman aged 40 to 50 in good health. The sample comprised blood. The chain's CDR3 is CASSAYQGDGYTF. Here the CDR3 DNA reads TGTGCCAGCAGCGCCTACCAGGGTGATGGCTACACCTTC.